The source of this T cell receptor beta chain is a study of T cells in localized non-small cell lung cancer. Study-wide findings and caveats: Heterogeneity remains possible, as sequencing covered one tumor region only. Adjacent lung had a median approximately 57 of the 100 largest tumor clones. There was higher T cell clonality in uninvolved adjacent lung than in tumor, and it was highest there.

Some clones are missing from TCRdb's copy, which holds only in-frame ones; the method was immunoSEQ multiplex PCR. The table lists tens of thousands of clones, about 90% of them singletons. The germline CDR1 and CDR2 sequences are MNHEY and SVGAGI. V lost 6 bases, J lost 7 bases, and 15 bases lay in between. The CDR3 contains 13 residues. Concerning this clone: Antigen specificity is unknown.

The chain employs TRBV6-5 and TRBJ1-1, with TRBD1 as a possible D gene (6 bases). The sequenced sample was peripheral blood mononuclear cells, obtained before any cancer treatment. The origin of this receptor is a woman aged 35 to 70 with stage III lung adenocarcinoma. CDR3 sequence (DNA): TGTGCCAGCAGCCAGAGGGGGGGGCGTGAAGCTTTCTTT. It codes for CASSQRGGREAFF.